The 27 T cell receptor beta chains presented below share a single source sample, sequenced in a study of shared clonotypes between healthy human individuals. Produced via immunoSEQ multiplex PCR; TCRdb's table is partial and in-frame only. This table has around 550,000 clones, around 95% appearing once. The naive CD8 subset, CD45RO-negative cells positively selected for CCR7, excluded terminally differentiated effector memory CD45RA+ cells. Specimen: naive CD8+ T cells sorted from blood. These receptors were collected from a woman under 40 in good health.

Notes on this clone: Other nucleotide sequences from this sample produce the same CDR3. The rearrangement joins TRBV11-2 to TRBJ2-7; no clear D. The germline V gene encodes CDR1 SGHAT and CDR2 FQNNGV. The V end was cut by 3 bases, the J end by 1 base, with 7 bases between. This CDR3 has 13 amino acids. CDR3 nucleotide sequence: TGTGCCAGCAGCTTGGGCTGGTCCTACGAGCAGTACTTC. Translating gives CASSLGWSYEQYF.

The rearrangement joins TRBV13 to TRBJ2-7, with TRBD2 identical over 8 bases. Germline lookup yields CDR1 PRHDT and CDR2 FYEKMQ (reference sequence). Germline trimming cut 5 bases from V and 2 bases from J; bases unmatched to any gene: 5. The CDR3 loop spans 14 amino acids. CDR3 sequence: CASSRALAAYEQYF. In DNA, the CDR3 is TGTGCCAGCAGCCGGGCACTAGCGGCCTACGAGCAGTACTTC.

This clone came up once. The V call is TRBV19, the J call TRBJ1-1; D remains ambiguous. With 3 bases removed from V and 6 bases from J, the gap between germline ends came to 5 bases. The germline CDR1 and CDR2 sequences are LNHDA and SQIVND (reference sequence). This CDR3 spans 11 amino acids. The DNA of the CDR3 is TGTGCCAGTAGTATCACCTCTGAAGCTTTCTTT. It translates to CASSITSEAFF.

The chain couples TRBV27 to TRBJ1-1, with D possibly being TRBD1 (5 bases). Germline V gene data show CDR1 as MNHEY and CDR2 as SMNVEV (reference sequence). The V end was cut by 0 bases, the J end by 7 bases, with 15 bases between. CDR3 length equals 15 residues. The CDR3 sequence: CASSLSGGEMNEAFF. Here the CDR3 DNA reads TGTGCCAGCAGTTTATCGGGGGGGGAGATGAATGAAGCTTTCTTT.

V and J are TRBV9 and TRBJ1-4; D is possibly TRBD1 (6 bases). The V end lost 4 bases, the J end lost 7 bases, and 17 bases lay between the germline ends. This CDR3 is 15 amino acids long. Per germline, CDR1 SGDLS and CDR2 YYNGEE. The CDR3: CASSTRTVGVEKLFF. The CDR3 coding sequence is TGTGCCAGCAGCACGAGGACAGTCGGCGTTGAAAAACTGTTTTTT.

The CDR3 DNA sequence: TGTGCCAGTAGTATAGTGCCACTAGCGGAGTTCTACGAGCAGTACTTC. This sequence encodes CASSIVPLAEFYEQYF. V gene TRBV19 combines with J gene TRBJ2-7, with 8 positions matching TRBD2. V trimming: 1 base; J trimming: 3 bases; junction bases outside the gene matches: 8. Looked up from germline, CDR1 is LNHDA and CDR2 is SQIVND (reference sequence). The CDR3 covers 16 residues.

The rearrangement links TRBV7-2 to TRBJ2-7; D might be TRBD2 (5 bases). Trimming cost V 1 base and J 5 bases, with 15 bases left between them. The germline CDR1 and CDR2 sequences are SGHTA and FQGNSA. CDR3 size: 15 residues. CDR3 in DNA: TGTGCCAGCAGCTTAGAGGTGGGAGTTTCCCACGAGCAGTACTTC. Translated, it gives CASSLEVGVSHEQYF.

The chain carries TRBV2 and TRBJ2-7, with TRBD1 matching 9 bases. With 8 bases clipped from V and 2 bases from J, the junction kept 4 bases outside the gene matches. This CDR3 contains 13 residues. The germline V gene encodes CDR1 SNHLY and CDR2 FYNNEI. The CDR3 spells CASGGQGTYEQYF. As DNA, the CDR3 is TGTGCCAGCGGGGGACAGGGTACCTACGAGCAGTACTTC.

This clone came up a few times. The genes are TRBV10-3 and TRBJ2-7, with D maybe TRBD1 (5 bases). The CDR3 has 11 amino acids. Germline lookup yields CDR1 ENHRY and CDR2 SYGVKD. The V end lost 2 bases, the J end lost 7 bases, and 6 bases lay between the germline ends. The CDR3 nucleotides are TGTGCCATCAGTGAGAAGGGGGAGCAGTACTTC. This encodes CAISEKGEQYF.

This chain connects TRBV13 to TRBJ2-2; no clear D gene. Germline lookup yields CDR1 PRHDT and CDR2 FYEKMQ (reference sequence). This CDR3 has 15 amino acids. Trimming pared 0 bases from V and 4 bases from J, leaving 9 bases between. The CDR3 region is CASSLGQASTGELFF. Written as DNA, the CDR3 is TGTGCCAGCAGCTTAGGGCAAGCGAGCACCGGGGAGCTGTTTTTT.

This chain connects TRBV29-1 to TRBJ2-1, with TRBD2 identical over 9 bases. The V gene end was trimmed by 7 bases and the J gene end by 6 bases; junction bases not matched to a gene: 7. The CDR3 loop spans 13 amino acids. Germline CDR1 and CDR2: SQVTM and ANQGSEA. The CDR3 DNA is TGCAGCGAGCTAGCGGGATCGGTCAATGAGCAGTTCTTC. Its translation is CSELAGSVNEQFF.

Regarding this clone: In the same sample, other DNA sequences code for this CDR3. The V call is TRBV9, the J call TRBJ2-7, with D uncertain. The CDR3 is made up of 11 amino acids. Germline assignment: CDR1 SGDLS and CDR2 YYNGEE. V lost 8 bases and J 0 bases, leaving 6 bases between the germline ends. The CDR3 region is CASGSSYEQYF. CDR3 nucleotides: TGTGCCAGTGGTAGCTCCTACGAGCAGTACTTC.

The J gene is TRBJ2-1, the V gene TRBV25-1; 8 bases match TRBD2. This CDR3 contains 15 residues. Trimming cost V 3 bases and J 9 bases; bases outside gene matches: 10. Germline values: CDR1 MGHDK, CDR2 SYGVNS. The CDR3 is CASSDWGLGLVEQFF. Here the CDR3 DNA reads TGTGCCAGCAGTGACTGGGGACTAGGGTTGGTTGAGCAGTTCTTC.

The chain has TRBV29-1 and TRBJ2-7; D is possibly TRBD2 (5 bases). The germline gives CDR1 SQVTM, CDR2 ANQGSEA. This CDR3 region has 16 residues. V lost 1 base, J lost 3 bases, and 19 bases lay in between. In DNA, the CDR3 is TGCAGCGTTGAAGGTGGAGGCTCCCGGGGATTCTACGAGCAGTACTTC. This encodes CSVEGGGSRGFYEQYF.

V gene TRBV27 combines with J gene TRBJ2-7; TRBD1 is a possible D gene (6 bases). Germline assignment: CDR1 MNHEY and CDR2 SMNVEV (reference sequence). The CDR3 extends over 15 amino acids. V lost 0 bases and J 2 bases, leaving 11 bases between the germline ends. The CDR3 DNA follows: TGTGCCAGCAGTTTATCTCCCCAGGGGACCTACGAGCAGTACTTC. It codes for CASSLSPQGTYEQYF.

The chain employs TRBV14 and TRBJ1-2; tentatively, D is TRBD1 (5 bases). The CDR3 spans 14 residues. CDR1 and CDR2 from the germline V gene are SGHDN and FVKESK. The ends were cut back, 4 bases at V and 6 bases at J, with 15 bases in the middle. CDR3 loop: CASSRVGGAHGYTF. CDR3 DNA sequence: TGTGCCAGCAGCCGAGTCGGAGGGGCGCATGGCTACACCTTC. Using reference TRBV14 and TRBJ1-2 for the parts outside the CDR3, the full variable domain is EAGVTQFPSHSVIEKGQTVTLRCDPISGHDNLYWYRRVMGKEIKFLLHFVKESKQDESGMPNNRFLAERTGGTYSTLKVQPAELEDSGVYFCASSRVGGAHGYTFGSGTRLTVV.

The CDR3 loop is CAWSASGGAEAFF. The CDR3 DNA follows: TGTGCCTGGAGCGCATCTGGAGGGGCTGAAGCTTTCTTT. The rearrangement links TRBV30 to TRBJ1-1; a possible D gene is TRBD1 (5 bases). The CDR3 spans 13 residues. Looked up from germline, CDR1 is GTSNPN and CDR2 is SVGIG (reference sequence). V lost 3 bases and J 6 bases, leaving 14 bases between the germline ends.

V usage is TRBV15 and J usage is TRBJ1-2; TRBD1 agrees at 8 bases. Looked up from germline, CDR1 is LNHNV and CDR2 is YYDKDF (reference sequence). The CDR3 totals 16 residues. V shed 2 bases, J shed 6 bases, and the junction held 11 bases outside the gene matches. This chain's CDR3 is CATSRSQDRDIDGYTF. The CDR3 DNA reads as TGTGCCACCAGCAGATCTCAGGACAGGGACATAGATGGCTACACCTTC.

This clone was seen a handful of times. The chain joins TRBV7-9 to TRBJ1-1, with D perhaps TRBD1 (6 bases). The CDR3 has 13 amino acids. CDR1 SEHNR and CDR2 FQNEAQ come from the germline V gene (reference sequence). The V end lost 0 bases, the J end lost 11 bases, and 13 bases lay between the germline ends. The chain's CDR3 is CASSLAGQHLAFF. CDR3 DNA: TGTGCCAGCAGCTTAGCTGGACAGCATCTTGCTTTCTTT.

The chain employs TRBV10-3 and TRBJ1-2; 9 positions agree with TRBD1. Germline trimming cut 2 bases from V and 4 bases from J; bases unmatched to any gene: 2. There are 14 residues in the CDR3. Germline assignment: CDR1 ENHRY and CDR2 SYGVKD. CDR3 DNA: TGTGCCATCAGTGAGGAGGACAGGGGCTATGGCTACACCTTC. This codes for CAISEEDRGYGYTF.

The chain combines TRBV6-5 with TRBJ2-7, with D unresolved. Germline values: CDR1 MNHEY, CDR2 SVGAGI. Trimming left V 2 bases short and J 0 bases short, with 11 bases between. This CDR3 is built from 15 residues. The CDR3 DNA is TGTGCCAGCAGTTACGTACATCGGAGCTCCTACGAGCAGTACTTC. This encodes CASSYVHRSSYEQYF.

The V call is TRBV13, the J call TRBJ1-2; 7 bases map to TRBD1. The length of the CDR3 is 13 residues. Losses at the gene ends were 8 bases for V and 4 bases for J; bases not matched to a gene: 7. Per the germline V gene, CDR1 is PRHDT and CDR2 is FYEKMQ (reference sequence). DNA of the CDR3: TGTGCCAGCGGGGGAGGGGGCAGCTATGGCTACACCTTC. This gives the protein CASGGGGSYGYTF.

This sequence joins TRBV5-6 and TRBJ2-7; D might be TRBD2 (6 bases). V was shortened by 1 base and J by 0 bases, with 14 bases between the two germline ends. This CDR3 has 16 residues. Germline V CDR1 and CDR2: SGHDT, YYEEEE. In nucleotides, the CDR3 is TGTGCCAGCAGCTTGTCTCTCGGGGGTATCTCCTACGAGCAGTACTTC. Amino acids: CASSLSLGGISYEQYF.

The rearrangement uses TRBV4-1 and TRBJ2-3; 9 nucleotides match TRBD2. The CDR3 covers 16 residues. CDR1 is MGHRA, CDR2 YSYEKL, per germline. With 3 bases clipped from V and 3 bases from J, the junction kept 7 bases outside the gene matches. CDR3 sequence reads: CASSHLAGVWTDTQYF. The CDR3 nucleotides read TGCGCCAGCAGCCATTTAGCGGGAGTTTGGACAGATACGCAGTATTTT.

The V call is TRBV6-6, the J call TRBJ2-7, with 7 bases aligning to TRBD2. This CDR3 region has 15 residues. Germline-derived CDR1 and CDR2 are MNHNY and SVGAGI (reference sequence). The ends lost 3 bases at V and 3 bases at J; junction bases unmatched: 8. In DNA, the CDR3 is TGTGCCAGCAGTTATCGGACTAGTCCCATCTACGAGCAGTACTTC. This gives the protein CASSYRTSPIYEQYF.

For the CDR3, the DNA is TGTGCCAGTAGTATTGGGCAGGGGGCAATAAACATTCAGTACTTC. Protein product: CASSIGQGAINIQYF. This chain connects TRBV19 to TRBJ2-4; 8 bases are a match to TRBD1. Trimming cost V 3 bases and J 6 bases; bases outside gene matches: 7. Germline loops: CDR1 LNHDA, CDR2 SQIVND (reference sequence). CDR3 length: 15 amino acids.

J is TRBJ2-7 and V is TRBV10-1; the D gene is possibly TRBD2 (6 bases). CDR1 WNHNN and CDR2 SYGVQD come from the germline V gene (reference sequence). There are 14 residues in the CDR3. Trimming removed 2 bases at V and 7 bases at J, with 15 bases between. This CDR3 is CASSETSSLWEQYF. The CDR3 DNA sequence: TGCGCCAGCAGTGAGACTAGCTCCTTGTGGGAGCAGTACTTC.